These T cell receptor beta chains were read from a single sample in a study of blood T cell repertoires in COVID-19. The data were produced by immunoSEQ multiplex PCR, yet TCRdb's version contains in-frame clones alone and is incomplete. This sample carries about 130,000 clones, around 88% of them seen once, and the ten largest clones take 10%. Specimen: peripheral blood. Receptors were obtained from a man aged 50-59 years with acute or convalescent COVID-19. CDR3s include the opening cysteine and the closing phenylalanine or tryptophan. D genes are given only for firm matches. Clone size appears in some rows only: once, few, many, or a class for an expanded clone.

v_gene	abundance	d_gene	j_gene	CDR3nt	CDR3aa
TRBV28	.	.	TRBJ1-1	TGTGCCAGCAGTTTCGGGGGGGGGCACACTGAAGCTTTCTTT	CASSFGGGHTEAFF
TRBV30	.	TRBD1	TRBJ2-7	TGTGCCTGGAGTGTAGGGCAGGGGGCCTACGAGCAGTACTTC	CAWSVGQGAYEQYF
TRBV5-1	.	TRBD1	TRBJ1-2	TGCGCCAGCAGCGGCGGACAGGGTTTAAGTTATGGCTACACCTTC	CASSGGQGLSYGYTF
TRBV19	few	.	TRBJ1-2	TGTGCCAGTAGTGGGGTGAGGGCCCTGAAGCCTAACTATGGCTACACCTTC	CASSGVRALKPNYGYTF
TRBV5-3	few	.	TRBJ1-2	TGTGCCAGAAGCTTGGTAGGACTCGACTATGGCTACACCTTC	CARSLVGLDYGYTF
TRBV7-2	.	.	TRBJ1-2	TGTGCCAGCAGCCCCCACCGGGGGTTTTACTACACCTTC	CASSPHRGFYYTF
TRBV10-3	.	.	TRBJ1-5	TGTGCCATCAGTGAGTCGGAGGCAGACTATCAGCCCCAGCATTTT	CAISESEADYQPQHF
TRBV19	few	.	TRBJ1-5	TGTGCCAGTAGTATAGATCCCCGTCCGGGGAATCAGCCCCAGCATTTT	CASSIDPRPGNQPQHF
TRBV5-1	.	.	TRBJ1-3	TGCGCCAGCAGCTGGGACTTTGGCTCTGGAAACACCATATATTTT	CASSWDFGSGNTIYF
TRBV4-1	.	.	TRBJ2-3	TGCGCCAGCAGCGACTCCTATACGCAGTATTTT	CASSDSYTQYF
TRBV28	.	.	TRBJ1-1	TGTGCCAGCAGTTTATCCCCGGGGTACCCTGAAGCTTTCTTT	CASSLSPGYPEAFF
TRBV15	once	.	TRBJ2-1	TGTGCCACCAGCGGGACTTTAAACTCCTACAATGAGCAGTTCTTC	CATSGTLNSYNEQFF
TRBV9	.	.	TRBJ1-1	TGTGCCAGCAGCTCACAGGGCCACATGAACACTGAAGCTTTCTTT	CASSSQGHMNTEAFF
TRBV6-5	.	TRBD1	TRBJ1-4	TGTGCCAGCAACGACCAGGGACAGCCTAATGAAAAACTGTTTTTT	CASNDQGQPNEKLFF
TRBV6-2/TRBV6-3	.	.	TRBJ1-5	TGTGCCAGCAGTTACTCAGCCCGGGGTCAGCCCCAGCATTTT	CASSYSARGQPQHF
TRBV13	.	TRBD1	TRBJ1-1	TGTGCCAGCCGCCACTACAGGGGAGGAACTGAAGCTTTCTTT	CASRHYRGGTEAFF
TRBV19	.	.	TRBJ1-1	TGTGCCAGTAGTACGCACCGGGACACAGAAGCTTTCTTT	CASSTHRDTEAFF
TRBV7-2	.	TRBD1	TRBJ2-5	TGTGCCAGCAGCTCTAACAGGGGAAAAGAGACCCAGTACTTC	CASSSNRGKETQYF
TRBV28	.	.	TRBJ1-3	TGTGCCAGCAGTCAATCCGGGACCGGGAGGTTGTATAAGAACACCATATATTTT	CASSQSGTGRLYKNTIYF
TRBV5-6	.	TRBD2	TRBJ2-3	TGTGCCAGCAGCTTGGTCGCGAGCGGGAGGGGCGATACGCAGTATTTT	CASSLVASGRGDTQYF
TRBV29-1	once	TRBD1	TRBJ1-4	TGCAGCGTGAAGGACAGGGGCGAAAAACTGTTTTTT	CSVKDRGEKLFF
TRBV10-3	.	.	TRBJ1-1	TGTGCCATCAGTAAAGATCCGCTCGGGACATCCACTGAAGCTTTCTTT	CAISKDPLGTSTEAFF
TRBV5-1	once	TRBD1	TRBJ2-6	TGCGCCAGCAGCTTGCCCAGAACAGGGGGCACTGGGGCCAACGTCCTGACTTTC	CASSLPRTGGTGANVLTF
TRBV2	.	TRBD2	TRBJ2-5	TGTGCCGGCTCCAACGCCGCGGGAGGTGGAGAGACCCAGTACTTC	CAGSNAAGGGETQYF
TRBV18	.	TRBD2	TRBJ2-7	TGTGCCAGCTCACCACCAGGTAGCGGGAGGGCTAGCTACGAGCAGTACTTC	CASSPPGSGRASYEQYF
TRBV7-2	.	.	TRBJ1-2	TGTGCCAGCAGCTTAAGCGGCGGCTACTATGGCTACACCTTC	CASSLSGGYYGYTF
TRBV30	.	.	TRBJ1-5	TGTGCCTGGAGTAGCCAGGTATTATCCTATAGCAATCAGCCCCAGCATTTT	CAWSSQVLSYSNQPQHF
TRBV7-9	.	.	TRBJ1-1	TGTGCCAGCAGACTAAGTTGGGGGGACACTGAAGCTTTCTTT	CASRLSWGDTEAFF
TRBV25-1	.	TRBD1	TRBJ1-5	TGTGCCAGTGGGGACAGTTATCAGCCCCAGCATTTT	CASGDSYQPQHF